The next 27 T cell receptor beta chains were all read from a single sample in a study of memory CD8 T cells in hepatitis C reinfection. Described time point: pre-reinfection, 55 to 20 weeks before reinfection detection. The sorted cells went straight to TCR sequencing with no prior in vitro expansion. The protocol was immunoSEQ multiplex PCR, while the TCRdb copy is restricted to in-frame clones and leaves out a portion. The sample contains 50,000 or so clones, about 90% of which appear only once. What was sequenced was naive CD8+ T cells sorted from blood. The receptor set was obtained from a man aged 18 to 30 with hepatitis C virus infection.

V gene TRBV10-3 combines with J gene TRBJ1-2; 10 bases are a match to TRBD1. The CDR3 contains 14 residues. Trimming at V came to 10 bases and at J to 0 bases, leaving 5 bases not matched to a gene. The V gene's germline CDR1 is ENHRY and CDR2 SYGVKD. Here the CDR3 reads CATGDRGANYGYTF. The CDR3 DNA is TGTGCCACCGGGGACAGGGGAGCTAACTATGGCTACACCTTC.

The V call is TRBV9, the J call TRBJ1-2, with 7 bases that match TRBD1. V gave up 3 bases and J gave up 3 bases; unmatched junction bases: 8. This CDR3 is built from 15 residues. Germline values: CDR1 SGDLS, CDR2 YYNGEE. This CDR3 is CASSGRTGVYYGYTF. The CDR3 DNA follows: TGTGCCAGCAGCGGCCGGACAGGAGTTTACTATGGCTACACCTTC.

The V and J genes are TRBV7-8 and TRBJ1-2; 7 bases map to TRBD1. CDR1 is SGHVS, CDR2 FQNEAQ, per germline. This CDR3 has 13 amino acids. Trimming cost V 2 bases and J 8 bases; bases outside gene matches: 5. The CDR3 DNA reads TGTGCCAGCAGCTTATACGGACAGGCCGGCTACACCTTC. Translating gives CASSLYGQAGYTF.

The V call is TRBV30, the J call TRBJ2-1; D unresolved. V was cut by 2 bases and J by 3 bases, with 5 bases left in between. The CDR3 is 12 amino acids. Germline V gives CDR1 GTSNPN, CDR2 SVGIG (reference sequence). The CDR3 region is CAWSPGYNEQFF. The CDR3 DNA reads TGTGCCTGGAGTCCCGGCTACAATGAGCAGTTCTTC.

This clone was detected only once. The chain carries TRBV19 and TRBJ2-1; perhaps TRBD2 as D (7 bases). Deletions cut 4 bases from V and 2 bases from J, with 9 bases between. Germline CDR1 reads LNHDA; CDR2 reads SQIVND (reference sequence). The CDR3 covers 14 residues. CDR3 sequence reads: CASSSGGPYNEQFF. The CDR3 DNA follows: TGTGCCAGTAGTAGCGGGGGCCCCTACAATGAGCAGTTCTTC.

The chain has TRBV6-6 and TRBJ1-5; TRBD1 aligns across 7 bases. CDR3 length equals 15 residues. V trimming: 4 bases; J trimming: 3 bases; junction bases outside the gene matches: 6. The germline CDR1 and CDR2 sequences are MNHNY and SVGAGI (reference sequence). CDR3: CASSSRDRLNQPQHF. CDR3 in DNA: TGTGCCAGCAGTTCCCGGGACAGACTCAATCAGCCCCAGCATTTT.

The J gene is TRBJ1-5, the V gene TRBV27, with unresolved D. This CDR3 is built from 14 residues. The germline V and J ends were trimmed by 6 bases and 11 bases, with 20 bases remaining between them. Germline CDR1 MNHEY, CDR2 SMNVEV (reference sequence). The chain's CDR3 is CASSQDIGSVAQHF. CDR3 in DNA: TGTGCCAGCAGCCAGGATATTGGTTCAGTGGCCCAGCATTTT.

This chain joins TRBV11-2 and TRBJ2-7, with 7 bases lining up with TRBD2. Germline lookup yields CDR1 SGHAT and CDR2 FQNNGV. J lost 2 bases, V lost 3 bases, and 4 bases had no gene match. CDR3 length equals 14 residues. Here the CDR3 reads CASSFGGVTYEQYF. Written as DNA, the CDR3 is TGTGCCAGCAGCTTTGGGGGGGTGACCTACGAGCAGTACTTC.

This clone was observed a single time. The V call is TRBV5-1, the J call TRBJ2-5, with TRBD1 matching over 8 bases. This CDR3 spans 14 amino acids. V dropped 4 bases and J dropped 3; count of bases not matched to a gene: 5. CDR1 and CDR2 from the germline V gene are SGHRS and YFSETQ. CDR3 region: CASSRPDREETQYF. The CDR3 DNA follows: TGCGCCAGCAGCCGCCCGGACAGGGAAGAGACCCAGTACTTC.

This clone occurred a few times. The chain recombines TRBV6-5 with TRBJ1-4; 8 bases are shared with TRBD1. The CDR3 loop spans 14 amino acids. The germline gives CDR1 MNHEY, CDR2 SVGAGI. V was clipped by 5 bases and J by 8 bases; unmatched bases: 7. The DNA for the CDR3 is TGTGCCAGCAGTAAAGACAGGGGAAGCGAAAAACTGTTTTTT. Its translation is CASSKDRGSEKLFF.

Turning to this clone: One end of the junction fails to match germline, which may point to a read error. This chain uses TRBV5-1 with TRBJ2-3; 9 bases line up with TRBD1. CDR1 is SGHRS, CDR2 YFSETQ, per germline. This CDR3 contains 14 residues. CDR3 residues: CASSSGQGTDTQYF. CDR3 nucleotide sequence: TGCGCCAGCAGCTCGGGACAGGGCACCGATACGCAGTATTTT.

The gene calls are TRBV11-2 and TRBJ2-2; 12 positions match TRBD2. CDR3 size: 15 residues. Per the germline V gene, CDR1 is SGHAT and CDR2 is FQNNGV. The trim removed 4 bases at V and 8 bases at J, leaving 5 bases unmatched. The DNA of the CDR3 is TGTGCCAGCAGCTCTGGACTAGCGGGGTGGGGGGAGCTGTTTTTT. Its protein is CASSSGLAGWGELFF.

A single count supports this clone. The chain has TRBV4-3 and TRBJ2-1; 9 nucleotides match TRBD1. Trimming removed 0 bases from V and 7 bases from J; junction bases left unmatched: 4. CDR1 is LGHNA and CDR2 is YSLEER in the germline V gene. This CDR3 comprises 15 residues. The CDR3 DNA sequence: TGCGCCAGCAGCCAAGATCAGGGGACAGGGAATGAGCAGTTCTTC. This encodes CASSQDQGTGNEQFF.

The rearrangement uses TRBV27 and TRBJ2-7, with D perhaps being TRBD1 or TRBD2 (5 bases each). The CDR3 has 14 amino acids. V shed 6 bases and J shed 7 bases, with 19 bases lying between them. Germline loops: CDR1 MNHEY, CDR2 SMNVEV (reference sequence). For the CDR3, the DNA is TGTGCCAGCAGACAATCCGGGGCTTCGGGGGAGCAGTACGTC. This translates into CASRQSGASGEQYV.

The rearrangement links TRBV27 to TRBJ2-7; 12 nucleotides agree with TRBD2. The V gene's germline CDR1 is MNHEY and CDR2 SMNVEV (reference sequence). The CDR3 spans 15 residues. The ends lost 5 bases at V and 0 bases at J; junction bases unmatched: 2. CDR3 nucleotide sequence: TGTGCCAGCAGTCCACTAGCGGGGGGCTCCTACGAGCAGTACGTC. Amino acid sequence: CASSPLAGGSYEQYV.

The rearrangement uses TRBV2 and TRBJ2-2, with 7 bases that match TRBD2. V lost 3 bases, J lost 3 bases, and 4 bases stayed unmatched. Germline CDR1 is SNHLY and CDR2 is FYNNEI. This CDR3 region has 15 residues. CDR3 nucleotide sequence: TGTGCCAGCAGTGACAGCGGGGCTGACACCGGGGAGCTGTTTTTT. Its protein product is CASSDSGADTGELFF. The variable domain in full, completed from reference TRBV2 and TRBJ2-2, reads EPEVTQTPSHQVTQMGQEVILRCVPISNHLYFYWYRQILGQKVEFLVSFYNNEISEKSEIFDDQFSVERPDGSNFTLKIRSTKLEDSAMYFCASSDSGADTGELFFGEGSRLTVL.

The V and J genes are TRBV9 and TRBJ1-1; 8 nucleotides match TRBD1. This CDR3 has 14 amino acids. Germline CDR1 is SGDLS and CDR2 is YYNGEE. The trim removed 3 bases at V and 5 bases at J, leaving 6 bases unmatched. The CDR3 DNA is TGTGCCAGCAGCGCCAGACAGGGGATGACTGAAGCTTTCTTT. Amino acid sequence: CASSARQGMTEAFF. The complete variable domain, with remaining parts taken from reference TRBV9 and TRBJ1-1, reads DSGVTQTPKHLITATGQRVTLRCSPRSGDLSVYWYQQSLDQGLQFLIQYYNGEERAKGNILERFSAQQFPDLHSELNLSSLELGDSALYFCASSARQGMTEAFFGQGTRLTVV.

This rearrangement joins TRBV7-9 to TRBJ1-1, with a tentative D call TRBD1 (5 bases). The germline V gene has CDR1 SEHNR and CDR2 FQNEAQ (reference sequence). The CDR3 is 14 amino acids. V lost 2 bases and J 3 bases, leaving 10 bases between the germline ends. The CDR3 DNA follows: TGTGCCAGCAGCTTAAGGGGTGTGGACACTGAAGCTTTCTTT. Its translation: CASSLRGVDTEAFF.

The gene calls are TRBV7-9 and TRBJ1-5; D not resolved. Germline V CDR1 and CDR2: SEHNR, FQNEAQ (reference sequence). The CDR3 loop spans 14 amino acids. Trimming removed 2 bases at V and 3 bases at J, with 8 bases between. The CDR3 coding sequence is TGTGCCAGCAGCTTATTTGGAGACAATCAGCCCCAGCATTTT. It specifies CASSLFGDNQPQHF.

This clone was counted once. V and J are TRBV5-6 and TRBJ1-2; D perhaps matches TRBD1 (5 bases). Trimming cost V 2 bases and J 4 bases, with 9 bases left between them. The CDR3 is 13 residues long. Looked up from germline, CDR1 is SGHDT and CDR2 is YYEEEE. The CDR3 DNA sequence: TGTGCCAGCAGCTTACAGGTAGCCTATGGCTACACCTTC. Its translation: CASSLQVAYGYTF. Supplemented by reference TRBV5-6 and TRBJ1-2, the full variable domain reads DAGVTQSPTHLIKTRGQQVTLRCSPKSGHDTVSWYQQALGQGPQFIFQYYEEEERQRGNFPDRFSGHQFPNYSSELNVNALLLGDSALYLCASSLQVAYGYTFGSGTRLTVV.

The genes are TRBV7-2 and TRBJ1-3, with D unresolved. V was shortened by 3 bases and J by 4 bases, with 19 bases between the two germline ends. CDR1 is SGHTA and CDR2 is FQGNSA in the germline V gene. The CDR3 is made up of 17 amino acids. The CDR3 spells CASSFPLGSDWGNTIYF. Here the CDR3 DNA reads TGTGCCAGCAGCTTCCCCCTGGGATCGGACTGGGGAAACACCATATATTTT.

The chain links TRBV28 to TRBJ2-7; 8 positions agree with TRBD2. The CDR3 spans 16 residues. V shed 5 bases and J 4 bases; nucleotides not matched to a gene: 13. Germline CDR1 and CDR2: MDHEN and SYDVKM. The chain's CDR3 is CASSQNSGTRPYEQYF. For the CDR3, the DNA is TGTGCCAGCAGTCAGAATTCCGGGACTAGGCCGTACGAGCAGTACTTC.

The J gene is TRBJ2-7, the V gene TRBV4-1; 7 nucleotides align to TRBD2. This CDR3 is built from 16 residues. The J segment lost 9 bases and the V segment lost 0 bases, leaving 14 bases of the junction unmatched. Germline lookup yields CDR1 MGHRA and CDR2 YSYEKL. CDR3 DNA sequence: TGCGCCAGCAGCCAAGAAAGGGCGGGAGAACGACCGGGGCAGTACTTC. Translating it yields CASSQERAGERPGQYF.

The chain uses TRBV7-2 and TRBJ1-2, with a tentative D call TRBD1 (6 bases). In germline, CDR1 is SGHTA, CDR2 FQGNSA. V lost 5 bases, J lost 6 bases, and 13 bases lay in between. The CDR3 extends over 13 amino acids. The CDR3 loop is CASSTTGYDGYTF. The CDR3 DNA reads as TGTGCCAGCAGCACAACAGGGTATGATGGCTACACCTTC.

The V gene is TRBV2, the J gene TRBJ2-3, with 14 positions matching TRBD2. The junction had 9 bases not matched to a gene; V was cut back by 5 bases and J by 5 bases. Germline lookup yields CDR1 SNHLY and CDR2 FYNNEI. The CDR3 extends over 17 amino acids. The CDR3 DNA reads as TGTGCCAGCAGTCGACTGACTAGCGGGAGGGGAATAGATACGCAGTATTTT. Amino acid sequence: CASSRLTSGRGIDTQYF. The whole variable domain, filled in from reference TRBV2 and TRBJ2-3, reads EPEVTQTPSHQVTQMGQEVILRCVPISNHLYFYWYRQILGQKVEFLVSFYNNEISEKSEIFDDQFSVERPDGSNFTLKIRSTKLEDSAMYFCASSRLTSGRGIDTQYFGPGTRLTVL.

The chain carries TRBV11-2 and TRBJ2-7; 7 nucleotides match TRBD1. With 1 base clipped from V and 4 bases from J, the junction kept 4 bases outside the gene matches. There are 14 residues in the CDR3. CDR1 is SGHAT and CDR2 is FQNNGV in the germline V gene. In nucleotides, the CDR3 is TGTGCCAGCAGCTTAGGGGGGACAGCGTACGAGCAGTACGTC. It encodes CASSLGGTAYEQYV.

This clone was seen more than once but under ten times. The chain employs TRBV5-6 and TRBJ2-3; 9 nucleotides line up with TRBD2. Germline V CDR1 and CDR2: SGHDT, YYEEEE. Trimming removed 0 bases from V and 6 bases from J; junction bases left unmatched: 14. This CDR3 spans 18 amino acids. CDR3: CASSLESSGIVRLDTQYF. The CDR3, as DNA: TGTGCCAGCAGCTTGGAGTCTAGCGGGATTGTGAGGTTGGATACGCAGTATTTT. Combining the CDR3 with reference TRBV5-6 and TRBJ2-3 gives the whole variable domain DAGVTQSPTHLIKTRGQQVTLRCSPKSGHDTVSWYQQALGQGPQFIFQYYEEEERQRGNFPDRFSGHQFPNYSSELNVNALLLGDSALYLCASSLESSGIVRLDTQYFGPGTRLTVL.